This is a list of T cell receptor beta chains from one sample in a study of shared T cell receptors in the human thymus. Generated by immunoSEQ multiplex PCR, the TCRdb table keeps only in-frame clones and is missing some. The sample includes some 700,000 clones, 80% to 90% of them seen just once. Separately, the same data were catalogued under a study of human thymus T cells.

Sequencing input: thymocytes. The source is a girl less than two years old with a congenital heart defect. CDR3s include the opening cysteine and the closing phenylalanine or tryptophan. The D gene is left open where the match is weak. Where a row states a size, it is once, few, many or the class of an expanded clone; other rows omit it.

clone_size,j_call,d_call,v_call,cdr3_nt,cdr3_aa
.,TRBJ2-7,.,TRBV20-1,TGCAGTGCTTCTGACAGCTACGAGCAGTACTTC,CSASDSYEQYF
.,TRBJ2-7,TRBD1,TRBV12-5,TGTGCTAGTGGTTTGGTAATAACTCCGGGACAGGGAAGCTACGAGCAGTACTTC,CASGLVITPGQGSYEQYF
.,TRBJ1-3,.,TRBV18,TGTGCCAGCTCACCACCGGCGGGTTACAACACCATATATTTT,CASSPPAGYNTIYF
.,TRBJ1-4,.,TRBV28,TGTGCCAGCAGTTTATCGGGGGGGGCAACTAATGAAAAACTGTTTTTT,CASSLSGGATNEKLFF
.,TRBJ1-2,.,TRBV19,TGTGCCAGTAGCTGCGAAAAGTGCGCCTATGGCTACACCTTC,CASSCEKCAYGYTF
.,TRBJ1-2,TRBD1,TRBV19,TGTGCCAGTAGTATACCACATGGACAGGGGATAACCTATGGCTACACCTTC,CASSIPHGQGITYGYTF
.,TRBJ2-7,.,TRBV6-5,TGTGCCAGCAGTTCCCGACAGTCCTACGAGCAGTACTTC,CASSSRQSYEQYF
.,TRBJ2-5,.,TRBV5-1,TGCGCCAGCAGCTTGGAAAATCAGGGCCAGTATCCTGAAAAAGAGACCCAGTACTTC,CASSLENQGQYPEKETQYF
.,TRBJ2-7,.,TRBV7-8,TGTGCCAGCAGCTTAGTGGCTTACTACGAGCAGTACTTC,CASSLVAYYEQYF
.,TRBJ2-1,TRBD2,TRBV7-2,TGTGCCAGCAGCTCACTAGCGGGGGGGCCGATGGGTGAGCAGTTCTTC,CASSSLAGGPMGEQFF
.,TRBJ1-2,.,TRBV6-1,TGTGCCAGCAGCGAAAGACCTAATAGGGGTGACGGCTACACCTTC,CASSERPNRGDGYTF
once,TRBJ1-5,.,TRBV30,TGTGCCTGGGGCAGGGTAGGTGCAAATCAGCCCCAGCATTTT,CAWGRVGANQPQHF
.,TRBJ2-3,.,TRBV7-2,TGTGCCAGCAGCTTAGAGAAAGGCGCGGAAGATACGCAGTATTTT,CASSLEKGAEDTQYF
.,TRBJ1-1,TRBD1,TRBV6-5,TGTGCCAGCAGTTACGCCGCAGGGGGTTTAAAAACTGAAGCTTTCTTT,CASSYAAGGLKTEAFF
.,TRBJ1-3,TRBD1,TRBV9,TGTGCCAGCAGCGAGTGGCAGGGGGCGGGCGGAAACACCATATATTTT,CASSEWQGAGGNTIYF
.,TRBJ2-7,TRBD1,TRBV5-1,TGCGCCAGCAGCTTTCCGGGACAGGGCCGCCACGAGCAGTACTTC,CASSFPGQGRHEQYF
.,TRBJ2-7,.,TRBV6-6,TGTGCCAGCAGTCCAGGGGACCGAACTTACGAGCAGTACTTC,CASSPGDRTYEQYF
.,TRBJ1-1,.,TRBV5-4,TGTGCCAGCACCTCGGGTGGAAAGGGAGCAGGGAACACTGAAGCTTTCTTT,CASTSGGKGAGNTEAFF